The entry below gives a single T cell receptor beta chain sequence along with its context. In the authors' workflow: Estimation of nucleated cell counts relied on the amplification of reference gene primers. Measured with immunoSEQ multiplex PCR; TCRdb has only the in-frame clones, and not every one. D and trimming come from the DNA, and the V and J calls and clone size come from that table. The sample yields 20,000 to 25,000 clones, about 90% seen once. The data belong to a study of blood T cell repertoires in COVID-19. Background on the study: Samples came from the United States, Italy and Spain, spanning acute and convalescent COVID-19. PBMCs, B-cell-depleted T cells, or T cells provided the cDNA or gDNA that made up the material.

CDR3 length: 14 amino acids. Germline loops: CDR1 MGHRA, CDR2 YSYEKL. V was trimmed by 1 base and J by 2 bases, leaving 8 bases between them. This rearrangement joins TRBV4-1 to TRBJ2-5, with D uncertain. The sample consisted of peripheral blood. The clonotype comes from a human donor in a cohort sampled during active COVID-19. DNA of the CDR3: TGCGCCAGCAGCCAAGGGGCAGCTCAAGAGACCCAGTACTTC. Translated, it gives CASSQGAAQETQYF.